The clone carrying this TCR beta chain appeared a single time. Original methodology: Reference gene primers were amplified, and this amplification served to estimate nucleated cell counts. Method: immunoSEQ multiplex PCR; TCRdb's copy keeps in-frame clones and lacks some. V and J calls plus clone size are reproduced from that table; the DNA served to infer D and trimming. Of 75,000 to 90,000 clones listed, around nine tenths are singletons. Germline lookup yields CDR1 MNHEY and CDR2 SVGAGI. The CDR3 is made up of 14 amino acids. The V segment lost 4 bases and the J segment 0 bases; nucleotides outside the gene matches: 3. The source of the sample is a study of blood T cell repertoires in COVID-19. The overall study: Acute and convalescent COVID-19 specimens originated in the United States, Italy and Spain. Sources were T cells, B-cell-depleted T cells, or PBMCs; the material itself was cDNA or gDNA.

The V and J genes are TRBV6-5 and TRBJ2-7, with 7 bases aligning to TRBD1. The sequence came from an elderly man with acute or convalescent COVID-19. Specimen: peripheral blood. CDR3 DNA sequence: TGTGCCAGCAGTTCAGGGGGTCTCTCCTACGAGCAGTACTTC. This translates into CASSSGGLSYEQYF.